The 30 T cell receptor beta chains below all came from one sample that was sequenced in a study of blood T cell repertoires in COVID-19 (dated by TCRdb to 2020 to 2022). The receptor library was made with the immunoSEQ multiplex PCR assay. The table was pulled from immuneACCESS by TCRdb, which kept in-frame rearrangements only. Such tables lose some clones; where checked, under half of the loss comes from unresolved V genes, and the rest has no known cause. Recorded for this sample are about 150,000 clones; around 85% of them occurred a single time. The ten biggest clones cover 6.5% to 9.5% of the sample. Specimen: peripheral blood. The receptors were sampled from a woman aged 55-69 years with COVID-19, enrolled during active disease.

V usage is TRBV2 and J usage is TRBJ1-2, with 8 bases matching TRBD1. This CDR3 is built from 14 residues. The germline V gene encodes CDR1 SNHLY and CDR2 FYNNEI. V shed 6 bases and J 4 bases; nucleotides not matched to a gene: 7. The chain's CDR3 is CASSRAGGSYGYTF. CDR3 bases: TGTGCCAGCAGCAGGGCAGGGGGCAGCTATGGCTACACCTTC.

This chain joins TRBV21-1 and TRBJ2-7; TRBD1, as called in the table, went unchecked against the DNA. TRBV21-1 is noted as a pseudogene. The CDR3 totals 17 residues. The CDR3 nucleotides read TGTGCCAGCAGCTTTTGGACAGCAGGCCAGGGTTCCTACGAGCAGTACTTC. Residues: CASSFWTAGQGSYEQYF.

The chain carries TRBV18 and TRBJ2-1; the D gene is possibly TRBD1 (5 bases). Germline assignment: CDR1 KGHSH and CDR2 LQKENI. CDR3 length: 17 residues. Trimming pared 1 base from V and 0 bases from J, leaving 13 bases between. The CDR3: CASSPLHGQVSYNEQFF. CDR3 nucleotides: TGTGCCAGCTCACCACTTCATGGACAAGTCTCCTACAATGAGCAGTTCTTC. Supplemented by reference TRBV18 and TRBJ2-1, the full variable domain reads NAGVMQNPRHLVRRRGQEARLRCSPMKGHSHVYWYRQLPEEGLKFMVYLQKENIIDESGMPKERFSAEFPKEGPSILRIQQVVRGDSAAYFCASSPLHGQVSYNEQFFGPGTRLTVL.

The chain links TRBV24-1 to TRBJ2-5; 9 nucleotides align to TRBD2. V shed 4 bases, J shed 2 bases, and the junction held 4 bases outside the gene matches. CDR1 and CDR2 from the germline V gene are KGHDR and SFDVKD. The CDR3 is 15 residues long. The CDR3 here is CATSEMTSGQETQYF. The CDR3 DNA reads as TGTGCCACCAGTGAGATGACTAGCGGACAAGAGACCCAGTACTTC.

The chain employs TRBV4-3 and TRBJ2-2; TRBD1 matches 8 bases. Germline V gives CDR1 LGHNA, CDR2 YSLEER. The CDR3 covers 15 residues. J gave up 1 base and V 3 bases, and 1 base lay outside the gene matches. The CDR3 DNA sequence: TGCGCCAGCAGCCACGACAGGGGGAACACCGGGGAGCTGTTTTTT. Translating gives CASSHDRGNTGELFF.

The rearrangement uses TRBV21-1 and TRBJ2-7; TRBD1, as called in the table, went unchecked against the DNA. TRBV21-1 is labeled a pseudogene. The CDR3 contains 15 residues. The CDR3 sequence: CASSKVCRSAYEQYF. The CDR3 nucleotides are TGTGCCAGCAGCAAAGTGTGCAGGTCGGCCTACGAGCAGTACTTC.

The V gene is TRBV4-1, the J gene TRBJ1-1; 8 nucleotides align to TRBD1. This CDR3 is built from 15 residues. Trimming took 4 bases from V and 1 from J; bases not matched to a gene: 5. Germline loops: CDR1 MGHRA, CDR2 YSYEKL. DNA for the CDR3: TGCGCCAGCAGCCGGGAGGGACAGGAGAACACTGAAGCTTTCTTT. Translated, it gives CASSREGQENTEAFF.

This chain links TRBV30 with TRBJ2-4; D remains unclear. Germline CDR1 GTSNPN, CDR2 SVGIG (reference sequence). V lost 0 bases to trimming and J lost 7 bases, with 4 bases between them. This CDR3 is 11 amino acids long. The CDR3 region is CAWSVQNIQYF. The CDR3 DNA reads TGTGCCTGGAGTGTACAGAACATTCAGTACTTC.

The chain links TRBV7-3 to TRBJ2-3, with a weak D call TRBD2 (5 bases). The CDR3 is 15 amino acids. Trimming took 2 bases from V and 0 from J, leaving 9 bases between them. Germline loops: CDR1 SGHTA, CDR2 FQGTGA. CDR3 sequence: CASSLQSGSTDTQYF. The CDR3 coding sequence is TGTGCCAGCAGCTTACAAAGCGGAAGCACAGATACGCAGTATTTT.

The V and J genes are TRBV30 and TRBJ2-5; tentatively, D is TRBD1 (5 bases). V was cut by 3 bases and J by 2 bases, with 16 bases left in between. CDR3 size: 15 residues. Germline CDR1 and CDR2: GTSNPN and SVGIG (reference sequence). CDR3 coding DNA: TGTGCCTGGAGCAGATCAGCAGGGTTGCAAGAGACCCAGTACTTC. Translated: CAWSRSAGLQETQYF. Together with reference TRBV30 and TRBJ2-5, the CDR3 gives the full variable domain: SQTIHQWPATLVQPVGSPLSLECTVEGTSNPNLYWYRQAAGRGLQLLFYSVGIGQISSEVPQNLSASRPQDRQFILSSKKLLLSDSGFYLCAWSRSAGLQETQYFGPGTRLLVL.

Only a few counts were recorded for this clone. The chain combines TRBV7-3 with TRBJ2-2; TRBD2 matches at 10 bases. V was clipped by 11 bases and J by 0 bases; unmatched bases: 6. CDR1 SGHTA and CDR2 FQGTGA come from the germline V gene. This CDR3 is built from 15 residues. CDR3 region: CAPLAGGSNTGELFF. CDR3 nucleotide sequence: TGTGCCCCCTTAGCGGGGGGCTCGAACACCGGGGAGCTGTTTTTT.

As DNA, the CDR3 is TGTGCCAGCAGCCAAGACTGGGGACAGGGGTTCTATGGCTACACCTTC. It specifies CASSQDWGQGFYGYTF. V and J are TRBV3-1 (or the pseudogene TRBV3-2) and TRBJ1-2; the match to TRBD1 covers 10 bases. Germline V gene lookup returns CDR1 LGHDT and CDR2 YNNKEL (reference sequence). J gave up 4 bases and V 0 bases, and 5 bases lay outside the gene matches. CDR3 length: 16 residues.

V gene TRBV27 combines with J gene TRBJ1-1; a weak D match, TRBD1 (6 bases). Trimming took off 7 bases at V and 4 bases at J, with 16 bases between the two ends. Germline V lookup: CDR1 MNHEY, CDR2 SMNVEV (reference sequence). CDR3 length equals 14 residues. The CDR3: CASKRGGSRTEAFF. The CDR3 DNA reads TGTGCCAGCAAGCGGGGGGGCAGTCGCACTGAAGCTTTCTTT.

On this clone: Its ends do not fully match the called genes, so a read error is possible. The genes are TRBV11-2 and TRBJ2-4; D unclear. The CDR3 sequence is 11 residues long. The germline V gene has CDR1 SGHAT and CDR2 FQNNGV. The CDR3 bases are TGTGCCAGCAGCTTCGATTACATACAGTACTTC. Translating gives CASSFDYIQYF.

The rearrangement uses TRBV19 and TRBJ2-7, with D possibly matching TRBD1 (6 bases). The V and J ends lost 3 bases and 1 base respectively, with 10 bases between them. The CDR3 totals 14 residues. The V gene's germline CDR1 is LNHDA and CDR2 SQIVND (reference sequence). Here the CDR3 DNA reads TGTGCCAGTAGTATTTTACAGGGATCCTACGAGCAGTACTTC. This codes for CASSILQGSYEQYF.

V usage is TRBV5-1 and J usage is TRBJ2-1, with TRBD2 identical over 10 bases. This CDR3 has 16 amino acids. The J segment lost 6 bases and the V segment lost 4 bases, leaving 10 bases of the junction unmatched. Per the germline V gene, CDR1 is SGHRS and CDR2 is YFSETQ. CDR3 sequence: CASSPYTSGEVNEQFF. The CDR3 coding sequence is TGCGCCAGCAGCCCCTATACTAGCGGGGAAGTCAATGAGCAGTTCTTC.

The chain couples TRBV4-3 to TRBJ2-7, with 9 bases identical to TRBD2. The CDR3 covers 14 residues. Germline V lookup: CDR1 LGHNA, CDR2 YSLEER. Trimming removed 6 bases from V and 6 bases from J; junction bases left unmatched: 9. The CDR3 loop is CASRRRAGGGEQYF. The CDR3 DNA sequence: TGCGCCAGCAGGCGTAGGGCGGGGGGGGGCGAGCAGTACTTC.

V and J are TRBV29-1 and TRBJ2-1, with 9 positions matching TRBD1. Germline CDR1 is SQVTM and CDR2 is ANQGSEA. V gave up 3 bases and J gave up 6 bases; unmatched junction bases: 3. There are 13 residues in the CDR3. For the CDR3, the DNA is TGCAGCGTTGAGGGACAGGGTCCCAATGAGCAGTTCTTC. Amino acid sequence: CSVEGQGPNEQFF.

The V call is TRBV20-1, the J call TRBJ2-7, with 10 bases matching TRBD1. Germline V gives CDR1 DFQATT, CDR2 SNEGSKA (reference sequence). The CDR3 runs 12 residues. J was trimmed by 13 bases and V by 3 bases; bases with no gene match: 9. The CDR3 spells CSASERDRGFYF. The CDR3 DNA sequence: TGCAGTGCTAGTGAGCGGGACAGGGGCTTTTACTTC.

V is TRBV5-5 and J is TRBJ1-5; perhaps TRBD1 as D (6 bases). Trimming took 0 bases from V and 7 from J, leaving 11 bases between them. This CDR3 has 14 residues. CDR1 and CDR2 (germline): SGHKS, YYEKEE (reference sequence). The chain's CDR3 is CASSLEGGGQPQHF. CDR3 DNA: TGTGCCAGCAGCTTGGAAGGGGGGGGACAGCCCCAGCATTTT.

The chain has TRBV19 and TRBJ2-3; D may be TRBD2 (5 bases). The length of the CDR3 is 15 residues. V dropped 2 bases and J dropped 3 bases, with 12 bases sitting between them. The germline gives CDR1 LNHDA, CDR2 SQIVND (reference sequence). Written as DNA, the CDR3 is TGTGCCAGTAGTATACGGGAACAATCAACAGATACGCAGTATTTT. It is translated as CASSIREQSTDTQYF.

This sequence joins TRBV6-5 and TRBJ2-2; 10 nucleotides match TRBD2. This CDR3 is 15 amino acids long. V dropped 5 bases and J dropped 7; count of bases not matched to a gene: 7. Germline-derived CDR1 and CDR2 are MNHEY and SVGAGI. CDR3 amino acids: CASSPLAGEGGELFF. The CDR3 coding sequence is TGTGCCAGCAGTCCTCTAGCGGGGGAGGGCGGGGAGCTGTTTTTT.

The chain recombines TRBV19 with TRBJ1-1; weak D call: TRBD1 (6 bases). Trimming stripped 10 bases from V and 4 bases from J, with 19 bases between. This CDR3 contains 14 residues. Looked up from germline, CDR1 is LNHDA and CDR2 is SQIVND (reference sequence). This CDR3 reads CATTQGNMFTEAFF. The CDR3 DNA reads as TGTGCCACTACACAGGGAAATATGTTCACTGAAGCTTTCTTT.

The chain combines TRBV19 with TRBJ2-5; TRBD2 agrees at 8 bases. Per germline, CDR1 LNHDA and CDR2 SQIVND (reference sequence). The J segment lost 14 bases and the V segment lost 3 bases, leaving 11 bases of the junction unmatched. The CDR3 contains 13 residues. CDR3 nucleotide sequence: TGTGCCAGTAGTATGATTCCTCGGGGGGGCCATTACTTC. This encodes CASSMIPRGGHYF.

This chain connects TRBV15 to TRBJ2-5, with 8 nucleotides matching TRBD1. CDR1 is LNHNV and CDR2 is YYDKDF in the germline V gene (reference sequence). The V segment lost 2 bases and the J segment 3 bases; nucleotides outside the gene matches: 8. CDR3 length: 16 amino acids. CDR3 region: CATSRYDRGGEETQYF. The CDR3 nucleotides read TGTGCCACCAGCAGATACGACAGGGGTGGGGAAGAGACCCAGTACTTC.

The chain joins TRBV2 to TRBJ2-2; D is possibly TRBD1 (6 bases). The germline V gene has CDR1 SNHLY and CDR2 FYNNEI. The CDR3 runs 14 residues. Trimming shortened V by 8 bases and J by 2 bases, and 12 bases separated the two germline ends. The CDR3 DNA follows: TGTGCCAGCCGAGACAGGACTAACACCGGGGAGCTGTTTTTT. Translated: CASRDRTNTGELFF.

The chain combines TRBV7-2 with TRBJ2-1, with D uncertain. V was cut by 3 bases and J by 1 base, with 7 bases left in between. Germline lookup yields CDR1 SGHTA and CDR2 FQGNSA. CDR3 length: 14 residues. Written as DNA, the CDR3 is TGTGCCAGCAGCTTTTCCCCTTCCTACAATGAGCAGTTCTTC. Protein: CASSFSPSYNEQFF. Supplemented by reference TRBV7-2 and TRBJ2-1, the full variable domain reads GAGVSQSPSNKVTEKGKDVELRCDPISGHTALYWYRQSLGQGLEFLIYFQGNSAPDKSGLPSDRFSAERTGGSVSTLTIQRTQQEDSAVYLCASSFSPSYNEQFFGPGTRLTVL.

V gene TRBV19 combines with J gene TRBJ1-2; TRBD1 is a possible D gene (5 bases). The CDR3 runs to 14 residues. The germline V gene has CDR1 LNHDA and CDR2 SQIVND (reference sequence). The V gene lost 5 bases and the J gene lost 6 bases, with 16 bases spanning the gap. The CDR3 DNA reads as TGTGCCAGTAGTTTCTTCAGGGTCGGTCATGGCTACACCTTC. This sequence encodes CASSFFRVGHGYTF.

The CDR3 DNA follows: TGTGCCAGCAAGAAGATCAAGGGGAACCACGAGCAGTACTTC. It yields the protein CASKKIKGNHEQYF. The chain is built from TRBV6-5 and TRBJ2-7; D might be TRBD1 (5 bases). V lost 7 bases to trimming and J lost 5 bases, with 18 bases between them. Germline V gene data show CDR1 as MNHEY and CDR2 as SVGAGI. The CDR3 sequence is 14 residues long.

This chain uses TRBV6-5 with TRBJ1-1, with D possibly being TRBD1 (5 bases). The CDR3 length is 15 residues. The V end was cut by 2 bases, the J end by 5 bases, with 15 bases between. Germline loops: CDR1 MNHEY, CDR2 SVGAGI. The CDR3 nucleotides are TGTGCCAGCAGTTACGGATGGGGGGAAGGGACTGAAGCTTTCTTT. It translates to CASSYGWGEGTEAFF.